The rows below give T cell receptor beta chains drawn from one sample of a study of blood T cells in healthy people across ages. Each CDR3 protein gets one entry after TCRdb re-called the 5' RACE reads with MiXCR. The sample holds 1,500,000 or so distinct CDR3 sequences, about 42% seen once. Material for sequencing was blood. The receptors were sampled from a young woman in good health. Each CDR3 is given with its conserved first and last residue. A D gene is named only where the DNA matches it firmly. Rows may omit the clone size; those that give it use once, few, many or a size class.

NA	13	TRBV20-1	NA	TRBJ1-2	CSALAGRNYGYTF	TGCAGTGCACTGGCAGGGAGAAACTATGGCTACACCTTC
NA	19	TRBV3-1	TRBD1	TRBJ2-3	CASSQARFRDREPGYTQYF	TGTGCCAGCAGCCAGGCCAGATTCCGGGACAGGGAACCGGGATATACGCAGTATTTT
many	14	TRBV27	TRBD1	TRBJ1-2	CASSFLGTGDGYTF	TGTGCCAGCAGTTTCCTAGGGACAGGGGATGGCTACACCTTC
few	13	TRBV28	NA	TRBJ2-5	CASRLPGLETQYF	TGTGCCAGCAGATTACCGGGATTAGAGACCCAGTACTTC
NA	14	TRBV20-1	NA	TRBJ1-2	CSARDPSAISGYTF	TGCAGTGCTAGAGATCCTAGTGCAATTAGTGGCTACACCTTC
NA	14	TRBV29-1	NA	TRBJ2-7	CSVAQGLGIDEQYF	TGCAGCGTAGCACAGGGACTGGGTATCGACGAGCAGTACTTC
NA	14	TRBV7-2	TRBD1	TRBJ1-1	CASSLRQGAGEAFF	TGTGCCAGCAGCTTAAGACAGGGGGCGGGTGAAGCTTTCTTT
few	13	TRBV27	NA	TRBJ2-7	CASSFPGTSEQYF	TGTGCCAGCAGTTTCCCAGGGACCTCCGAGCAGTACTTC
NA	15	TRBV20-1	NA	TRBJ2-1	CSAGRGESSYNEQFF	TGCAGTGCTGGAAGGGGGGAGAGCTCCTACAATGAGCAGTTCTTC
few	14	TRBV2	NA	TRBJ2-6	CASHDSSGANVLTF	TGTGCCAGCCACGATAGCTCTGGGGCCAACGTCCTGACTTTC
NA	15	TRBV27	NA	TRBJ1-4	CASSLEGRPNEKLFF	TGTGCCAGCAGTTTAGAAGGGAGGCCTAATGAAAAACTGTTTTTT
NA	15	TRBV19	NA	TRBJ1-1	CASSIAGGMNTEAFF	TGTGCCAGTAGTATAGCGGGCGGCATGAACACTGAAGCTTTCTTT
NA	14	TRBV18	TRBD1	TRBJ1-6	CASSRGQKNSPLHF	TGTGCCAGCTCACGGGGACAGAAAAATTCACCCCTCCACTTT
NA	14	TRBV7-9	NA	TRBJ2-1	CASSMTRENNEQFF	TGTGCCAGCAGCATGACCCGGGAGAACAATGAGCAGTTCTTC
NA	16	TRBV4-1	TRBD2	TRBJ2-5	CASSSPGTSRGETQYF	TGCGCCAGCAGCTCCCCCGGGACTAGTAGAGGAGAGACCCAGTACTTC
few	16	TRBV12-3/TRBV12-4	TRBD1	TRBJ2-2	CASSSGTGGHTGELFF	TGTGCCAGCAGTTCCGGGACAGGGGGTCACACCGGGGAGCTGTTTTTT
few	15	TRBV9	NA	TRBJ1-2	CASSAYRASNYGYTF	TGTGCCAGCAGCGCTTACAGGGCCTCTAACTATGGCTACACCTTC
NA	19	TRBV4-2	TRBD2	TRBJ2-7	CASSQDGGSGGSSYNEQYF	TGTGCCAGCAGCCAAGACGGCGGTAGCGGGGGGAGCTCCTACAATGAGCAGTACTTC
NA	13	TRBV5-1	NA	TRBJ2-5	CASALEGGETQYF	TGCGCCAGCGCACTCGAGGGAGGAGAGACCCAGTACTTC
NA	15	TRBV20-1	NA	TRBJ1-4	CSATLIAGSNEKLFF	TGCAGTGCTACCCTAATAGCGGGTTCTAATGAAAAACTGTTTTTT
many	14	TRBV20-1	TRBD1	TRBJ2-7	CSASNRDRSGEQYF	TGCAGTGCTAGTAACCGGGACAGATCGGGAGAGCAGTACTTC
NA	13	TRBV27	TRBD1	TRBJ2-7	CATVDRGLLEQYF	TGTGCCACCGTGGACAGGGGGCTCCTCGAGCAGTACTTC
few	15	TRBV11-2	TRBD2	TRBJ2-7	CASTDLLAVRNEQYF	TGTGCCAGCACCGACTTACTAGCGGTGAGGAACGAGCAGTACTTC
NA	15	TRBV10-2	NA	TRBJ1-5	CASSDPGASNQPQHF	TGCGCCAGCAGTGATCCTGGGGCTAGTAATCAGCCCCAGCATTTT
NA	13	TRBV20-1	NA	TRBJ1-6	CSARPLGNSPLHF	TGCAGTGCTCGCCCTCTAGGAAATTCACCCCTCCACTTT
many	14	TRBV29-1	TRBD2	TRBJ2-1	CSVEKREGYNEQFF	TGCAGCGTTGAGAAGCGGGAGGGTTACAATGAGCAGTTCTTC
many	12	TRBV5-1	NA	TRBJ2-1	CASSFREDEQFF	TGCGCCAGCAGCTTCCGGGAAGATGAGCAGTTCTTC
once	15	TRBV9	TRBD2	TRBJ2-1	CSSSVAGGIYNEQFF	TGTTCCAGCAGCGTAGCGGGGGGGATATACAATGAGCAGTTCTTC